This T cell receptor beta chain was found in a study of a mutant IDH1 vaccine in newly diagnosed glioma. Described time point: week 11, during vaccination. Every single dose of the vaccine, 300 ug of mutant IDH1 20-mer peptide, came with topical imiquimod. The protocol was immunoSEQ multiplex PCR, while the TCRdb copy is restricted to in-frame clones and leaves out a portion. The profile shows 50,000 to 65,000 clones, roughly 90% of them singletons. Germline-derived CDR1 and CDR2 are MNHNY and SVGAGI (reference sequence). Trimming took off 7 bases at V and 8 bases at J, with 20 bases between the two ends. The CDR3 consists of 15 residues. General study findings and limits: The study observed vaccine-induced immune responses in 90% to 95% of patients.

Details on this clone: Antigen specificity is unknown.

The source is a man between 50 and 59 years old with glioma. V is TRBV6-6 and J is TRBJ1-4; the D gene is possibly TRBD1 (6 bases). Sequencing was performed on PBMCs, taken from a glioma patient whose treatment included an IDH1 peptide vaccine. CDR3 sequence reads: CASTLPGTQGEKLFF. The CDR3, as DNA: TGTGCCAGCACACTCCCAGGGACACAAGGCGAAAAACTGTTTTTT.